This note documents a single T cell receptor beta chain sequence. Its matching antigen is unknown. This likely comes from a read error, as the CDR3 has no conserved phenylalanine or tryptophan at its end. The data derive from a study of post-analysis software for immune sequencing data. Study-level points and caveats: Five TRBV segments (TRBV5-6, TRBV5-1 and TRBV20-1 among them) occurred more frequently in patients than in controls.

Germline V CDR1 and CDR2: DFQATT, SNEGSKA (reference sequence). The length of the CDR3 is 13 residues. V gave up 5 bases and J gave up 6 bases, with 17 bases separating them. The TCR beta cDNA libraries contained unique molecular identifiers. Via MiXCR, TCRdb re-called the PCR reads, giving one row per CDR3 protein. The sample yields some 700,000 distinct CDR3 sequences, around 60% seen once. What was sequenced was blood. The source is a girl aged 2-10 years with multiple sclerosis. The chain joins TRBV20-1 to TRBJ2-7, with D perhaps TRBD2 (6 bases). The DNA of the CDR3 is TGCAGTGCTCCCTCTACGACTAGTATCGAGCAGTACTTG. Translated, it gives CSAPSTTSIEQYL.